These T cell receptor beta chains were read from a single sample in a study of T cell repertoires in ileal Crohn's disease. TCRdb's table, derived via immunoSEQ multiplex PCR, lists solely in-frame clones and lacks some. The sample shows 5,000 to 6,000 clones, about four fifths of them seen only once. Sequencing used ileal tissue. These receptors all stem from an adult with Crohn's disease. Both conserved end residues are part of each CDR3. Each record gives: J gene, V gene, clone size, D gene, CDR3 protein, CDR3 DNA. A D gene is named only where the DNA matches it firmly. Some rows have no size entry. The others give once, few or many, or a class for an expanded clone.

TRBJ1-2,TRBV29-1,-,TRBD1,CSVRDSTSYGYAF,TGCAGCGTCCGGGACAGCACTAGCTATGGCTACGCCTTC
TRBJ2-7,TRBV11-2,-,-,CASSYRRNSYEQYF,TGTGCCAGCAGCTACAGACGGAACTCCTACGAGCAGTACTTC
TRBJ2-7,TRBV7-2,-,TRBD2,CASNLRASGGYEQYF,TGTGCCAGCAACCTTAGGGCTAGCGGGGGATACGAGCAGTACTTC
TRBJ2-1,TRBV5-4,-,-,CASSLGPFYEQFF,TGTGCCAGCAGCTTGGGGCCCTTCTATGAGCAGTTCTTC
TRBJ1-4,TRBV4-3,-,TRBD1,CASSQHYKDRGEALFF,TGCGCCAGCAGCCAACATTACAAGGACAGGGGAGAAGCACTGTTTTTT
TRBJ1-3,TRBV5-1,-,TRBD1,CASSLDTGVGNTIYF,TGCGCCAGCAGCTTGGATACAGGGGTTGGAAACACCATATATTTT
TRBJ2-3,TRBV11-3,-,TRBD2,CASSTSGNADTQYF,TGTGCCAGCAGTACTAGCGGGAACGCAGATACGCAGTATTTT
TRBJ2-7,TRBV7-8,-,-,CASSFGRDYEQYF,TGTGCCAGCAGCTTCGGGCGGGACTACGAGCAGTACTTC
TRBJ2-3,TRBV10-1,-,-,CASSEGGLGTDTQYF,TGCGCCAGCAGTGAGGGGGGGTTGGGGACAGATACGCAGTATTTT
TRBJ1-3,TRBV5-1,-,TRBD1,CASSWDRAFGNTIYF,TGCGCCAGCAGCTGGGACAGGGCGTTTGGAAACACCATATATTTT
TRBJ1-3,TRBV5-1,-,TRBD1,CASSGLGDRGSGNTIYF,TGCGCCAGCAGCGGGCTAGGCGACAGGGGCTCTGGAAACACCATATATTTT
TRBJ1-1,TRBV7-8,-,TRBD1,CASSLGDRRSTEAFF,TGTGCCAGCAGCTTAGGGGACAGGAGGAGCACTGAAGCTTTCTTT
TRBJ1-2,TRBV18,-,TRBD1,CASSASGQGGDGYTF,TGTGCCAGCTCAGCTTCGGGACAGGGGGGTGATGGCTACACCTTC
TRBJ1-4,TRBV7-6,-,-,CASSSRVATNEKLFF,TGTGCCAGCAGCTCCAGGGTAGCAACTAATGAAAAACTGTTTTTT
TRBJ2-2,TRBV7-3,once,-,CASSLGGNANTGELFF,TGTGCCAGCAGCTTAGGCGGGAACGCGAACACCGGGGAGCTGTTTTTT
TRBJ1-1,TRBV9,-,-,CASSTPGSTEAFF,TGTGCCAGCAGCACCCCCGGGTCCACTGAAGCTTTCTTT
TRBJ2-3,TRBV4-3,-,TRBD1,CASSQAGTGPLASTQYF,TGCGCCAGCAGCCAAGCGGGGACAGGACCATTGGCGTCTACGCAGTATTTT
TRBJ2-2,TRBV7-2,-,-,CASSRRGPAELFF,TGTGCCAGCAGTCGGCGGGGCCCGGCGGAGCTGTTTTTT
TRBJ1-6,TRBV5-4,-,-,CASSLGQANSPLHF,TGTGCCAGCAGCTTGGGACAAGCTAATTCACCCCTCCACTTT
TRBJ2-7,TRBV27,-,-,CASSSRTELTYEQYF,TGTGCCAGCAGTTCCCGGACAGAGTTGACCTACGAGCAGTACTTC
TRBJ2-5,TRBV5-4,-,-,CASTLSGRGETQYF,TGTGCCAGCACCCTCAGTGGCAGGGGAGAGACCCAGTACTTC
TRBJ1-2,TRBV27,-,-,CASTTGGFEGYTF,TGTGCCAGCACCACGGGGGGATTTGAGGGCTACACCTTC
TRBJ2-1,TRBV7-6,few,TRBD2,CASSLGIAGVGEQFF,TGTGCCAGCAGCTTAGGAATAGCGGGAGTAGGTGAGCAGTTCTTC
TRBJ2-1,TRBV7-2,-,-,CASSLAGLDNEQFF,TGTGCCAGCAGCTTAGCGGGACTTGACAATGAGCAGTTCTTC
TRBJ1-6,TRBV4-3,once,-,CASSQYFQGNSPLHF,TGCGCCAGCAGCCAATATTTCCAGGGTAATTCACCCCTCCACTTT